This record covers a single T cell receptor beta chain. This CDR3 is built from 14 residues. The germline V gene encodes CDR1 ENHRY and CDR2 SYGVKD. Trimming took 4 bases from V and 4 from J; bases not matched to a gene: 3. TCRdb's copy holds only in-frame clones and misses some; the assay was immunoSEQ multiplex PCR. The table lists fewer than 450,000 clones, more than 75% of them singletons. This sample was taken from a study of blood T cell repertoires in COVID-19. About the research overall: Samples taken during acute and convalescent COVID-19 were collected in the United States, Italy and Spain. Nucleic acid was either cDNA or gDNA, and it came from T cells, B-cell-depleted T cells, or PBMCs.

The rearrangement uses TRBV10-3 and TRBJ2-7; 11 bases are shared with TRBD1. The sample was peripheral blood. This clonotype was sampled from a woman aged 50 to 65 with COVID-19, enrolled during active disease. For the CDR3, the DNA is TGTGCCATCAGTGCAGGGACAGGGGGGTACGAGCAGTACTTC. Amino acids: CAISAGTGGYEQYF.